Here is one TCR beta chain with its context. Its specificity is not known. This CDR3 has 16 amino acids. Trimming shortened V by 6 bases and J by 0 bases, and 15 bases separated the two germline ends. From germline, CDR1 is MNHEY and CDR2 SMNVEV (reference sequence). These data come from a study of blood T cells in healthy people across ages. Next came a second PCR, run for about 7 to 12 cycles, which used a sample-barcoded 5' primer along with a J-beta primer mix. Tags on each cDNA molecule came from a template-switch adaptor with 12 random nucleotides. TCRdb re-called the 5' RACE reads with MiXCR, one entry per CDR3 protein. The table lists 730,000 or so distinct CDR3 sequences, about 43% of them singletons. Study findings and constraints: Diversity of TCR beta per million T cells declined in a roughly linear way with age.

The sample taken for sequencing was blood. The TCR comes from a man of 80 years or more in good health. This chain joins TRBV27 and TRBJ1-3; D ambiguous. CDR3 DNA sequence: TGTGCCAGCAGACAAGGCGGATCTAACTCTGGAAACACCATATATTTT. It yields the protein CASRQGGSNSGNTIYF.